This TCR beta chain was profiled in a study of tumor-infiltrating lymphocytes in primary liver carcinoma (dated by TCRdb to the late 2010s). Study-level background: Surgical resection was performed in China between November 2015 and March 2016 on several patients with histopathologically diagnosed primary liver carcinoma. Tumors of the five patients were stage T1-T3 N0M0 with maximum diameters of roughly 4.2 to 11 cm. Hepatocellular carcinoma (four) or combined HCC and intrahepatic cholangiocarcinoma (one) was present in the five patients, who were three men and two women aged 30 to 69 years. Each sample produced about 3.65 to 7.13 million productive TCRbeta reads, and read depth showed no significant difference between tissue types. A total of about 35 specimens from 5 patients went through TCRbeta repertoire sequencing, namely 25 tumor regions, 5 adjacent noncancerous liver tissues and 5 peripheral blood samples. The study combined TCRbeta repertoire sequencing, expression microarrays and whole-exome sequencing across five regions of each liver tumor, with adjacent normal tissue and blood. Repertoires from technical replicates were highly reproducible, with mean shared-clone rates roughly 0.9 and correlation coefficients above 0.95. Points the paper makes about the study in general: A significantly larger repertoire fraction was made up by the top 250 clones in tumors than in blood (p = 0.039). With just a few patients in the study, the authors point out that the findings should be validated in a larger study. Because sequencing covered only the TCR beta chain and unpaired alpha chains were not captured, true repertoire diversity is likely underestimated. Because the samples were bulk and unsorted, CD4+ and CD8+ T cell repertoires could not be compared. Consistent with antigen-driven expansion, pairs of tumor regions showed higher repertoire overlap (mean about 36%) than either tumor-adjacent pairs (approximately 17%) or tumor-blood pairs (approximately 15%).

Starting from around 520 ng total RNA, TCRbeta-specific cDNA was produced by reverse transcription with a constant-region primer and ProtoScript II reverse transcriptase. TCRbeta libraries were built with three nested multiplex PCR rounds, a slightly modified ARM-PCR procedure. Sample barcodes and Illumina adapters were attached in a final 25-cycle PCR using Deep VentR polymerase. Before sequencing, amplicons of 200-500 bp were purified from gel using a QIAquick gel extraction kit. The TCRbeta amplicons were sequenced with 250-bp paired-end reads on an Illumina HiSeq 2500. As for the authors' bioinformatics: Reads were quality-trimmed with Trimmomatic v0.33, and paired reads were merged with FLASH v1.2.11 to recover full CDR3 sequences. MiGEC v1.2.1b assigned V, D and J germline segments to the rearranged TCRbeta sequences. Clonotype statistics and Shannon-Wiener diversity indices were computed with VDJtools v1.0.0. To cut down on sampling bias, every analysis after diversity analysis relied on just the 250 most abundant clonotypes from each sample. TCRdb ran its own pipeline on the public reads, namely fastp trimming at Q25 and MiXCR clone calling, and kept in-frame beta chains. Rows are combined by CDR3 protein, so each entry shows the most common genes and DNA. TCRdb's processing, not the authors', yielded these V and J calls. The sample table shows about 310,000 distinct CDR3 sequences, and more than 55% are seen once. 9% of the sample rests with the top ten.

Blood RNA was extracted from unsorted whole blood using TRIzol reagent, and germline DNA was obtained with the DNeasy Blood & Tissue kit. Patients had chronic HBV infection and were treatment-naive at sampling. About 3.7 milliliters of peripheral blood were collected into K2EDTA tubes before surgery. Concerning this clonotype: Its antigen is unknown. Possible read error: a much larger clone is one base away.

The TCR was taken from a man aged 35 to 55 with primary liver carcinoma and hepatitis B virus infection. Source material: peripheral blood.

The CDR3 reads CGSSQSLTGLNQPQHF. Here is the DNA: TGTGGCAGCAGCCAATCCCTGACAGGCCTGAATCAGCCCCAGCATTTT. The sequence joins TRBV14 to TRBJ1-5; a tentative D match to TRBD1 spans 6 bases. From a lookup of the germline V gene, CDR1 and CDR2 are SGHDN and FVKESK. The CDR3 starts with the cysteine, ends with the phenylalanine, and has 16 residues. CDR3 DNA is the only sequence kept; it has 48 bases, read in frame from the first base.